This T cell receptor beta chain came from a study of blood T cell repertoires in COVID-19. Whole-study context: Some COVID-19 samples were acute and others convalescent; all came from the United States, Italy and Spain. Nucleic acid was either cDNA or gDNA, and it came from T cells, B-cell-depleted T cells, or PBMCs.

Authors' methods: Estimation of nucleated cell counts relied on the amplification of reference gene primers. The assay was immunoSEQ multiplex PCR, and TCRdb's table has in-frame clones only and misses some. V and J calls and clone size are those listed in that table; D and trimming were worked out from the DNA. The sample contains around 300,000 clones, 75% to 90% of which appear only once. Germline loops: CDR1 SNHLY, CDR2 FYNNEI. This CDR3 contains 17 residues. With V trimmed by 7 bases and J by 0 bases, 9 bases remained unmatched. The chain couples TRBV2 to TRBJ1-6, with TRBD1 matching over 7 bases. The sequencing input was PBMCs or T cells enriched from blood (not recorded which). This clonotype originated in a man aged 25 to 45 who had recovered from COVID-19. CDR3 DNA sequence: TGTGCCAGCAACCCATCGACAGGGAGCTCCTATAATTCACCCCTCCACTTT. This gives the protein CASNPSTGSSYNSPLHF.